Each of the 2 T cell receptor beta chains below was sequenced from the same sample in a study of monozygotic twins with inflammatory bowel disease. TCRdb re-called the 5' RACE reads, yielding one record per CDR3 amino acid sequence without DNA. In total, the table holds around 97,000 distinct CDR3 sequences. The sample was blood. These receptors were collected from a human donor with ulcerative colitis or Crohn's disease, or a healthy co-twin of an affected twin (not recorded which).

The V and J genes are TRBV12-3 or TRBV12-4 and TRBJ2-1; TCRdb calls TRBD1, which cannot be checked without DNA. The CDR3 is made up of 14 amino acids. CDR3 amino acids: CAITRDPRHNEQFF.

The V call is TRBV7-2, the J call TRBJ2-7; TCRdb names TRBD2, which stays unverified in the absence of DNA. The CDR3 runs to 15 residues. Germline V CDR1 and CDR2: SGHTA, FQGNSA. The CDR3 loop is CASSPVEGSTYEQYF.